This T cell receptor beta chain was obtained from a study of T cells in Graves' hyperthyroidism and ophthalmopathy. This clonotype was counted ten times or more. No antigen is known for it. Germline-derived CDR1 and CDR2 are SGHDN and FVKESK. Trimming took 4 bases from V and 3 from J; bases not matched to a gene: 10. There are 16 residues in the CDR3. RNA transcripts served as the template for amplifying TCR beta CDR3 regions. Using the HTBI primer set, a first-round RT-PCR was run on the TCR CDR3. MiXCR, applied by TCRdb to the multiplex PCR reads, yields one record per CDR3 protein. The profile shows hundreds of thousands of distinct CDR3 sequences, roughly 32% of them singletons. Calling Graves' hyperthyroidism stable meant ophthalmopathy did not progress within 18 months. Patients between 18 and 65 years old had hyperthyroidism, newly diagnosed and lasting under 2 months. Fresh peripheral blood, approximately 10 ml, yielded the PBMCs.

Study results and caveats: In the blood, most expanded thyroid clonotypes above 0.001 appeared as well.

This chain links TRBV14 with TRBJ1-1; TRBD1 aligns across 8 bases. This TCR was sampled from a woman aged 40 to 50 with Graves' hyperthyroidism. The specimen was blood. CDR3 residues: CASSPNDRGPHTEAFF. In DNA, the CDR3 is TGTGCCAGCAGCCCGAACGACAGGGGACCTCACACTGAAGCTTTCTTT.